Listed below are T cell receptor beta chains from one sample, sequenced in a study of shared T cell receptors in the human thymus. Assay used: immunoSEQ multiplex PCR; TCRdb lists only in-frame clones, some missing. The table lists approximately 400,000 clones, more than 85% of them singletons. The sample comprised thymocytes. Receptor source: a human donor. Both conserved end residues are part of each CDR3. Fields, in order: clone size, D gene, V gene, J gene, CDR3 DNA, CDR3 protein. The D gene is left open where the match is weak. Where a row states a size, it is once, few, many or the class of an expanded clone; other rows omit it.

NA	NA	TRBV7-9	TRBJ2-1	TGTGCCAGCAGCCCCGCAACGCGCCAAGCCTACAATGAGCAGTTCTTC	CASSPATRQAYNEQFF
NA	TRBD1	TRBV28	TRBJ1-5	TGTGCCAGCAGCCACAGGGGAGGGCAGCCCCAGCATTTT	CASSHRGGQPQHF
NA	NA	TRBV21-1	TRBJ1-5	TGTGCCAGTCAGGGCGGTCAGCCCCAGCATTTT	CASQGGQPQHF
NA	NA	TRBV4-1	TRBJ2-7	TGCGCCAGCAGCCAATCCGGCAGCCACGAGCAGTACTTC	CASSQSGSHEQYF
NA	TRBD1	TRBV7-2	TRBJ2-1	TGTGCCAGCGAAGACCGGGACAGGGCACACAATGAGCAGTTCTTC	CASEDRDRAHNEQFF
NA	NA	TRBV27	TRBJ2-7	TGTGCCAGCAGTTTATCGGGAGTGGGCGAGCAGTACTTC	CASSLSGVGEQYF
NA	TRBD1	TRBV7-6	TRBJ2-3	TGTGCCAGCAGCCTAACCTTCGGGACAGGGGTCACAGATACGCAGTATTTT	CASSLTFGTGVTDTQYF
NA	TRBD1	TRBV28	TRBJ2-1	TGTGCCAGCGGGTTGGGACAGGGAGTAGGAAAATTTAGCAATGAGCAGTTCTTC	CASGLGQGVGKFSNEQFF
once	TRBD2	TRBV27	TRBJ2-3	TGTGCCAGCGGACCAACCCCACTAGCGGGGGCACGGGCAGATACGCAGTATTTT	CASGPTPLAGARADTQYF
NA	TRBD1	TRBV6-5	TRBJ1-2	TGTGCCAGCAGTTACTACAGGGGCGGCTACACCTTC	CASSYYRGGYTF
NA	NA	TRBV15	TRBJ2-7	TGTGCCACCAGCAGAGGGGACCCTAGTCGGGTGTGCGAGCAGTACTTC	CATSRGDPSRVCEQYF
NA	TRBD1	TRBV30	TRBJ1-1	TGTGCCTGGAGTCCCCATCGGACAGGGGTCCGGGCTGACACTGAAGCTTTCTTT	CAWSPHRTGVRADTEAFF
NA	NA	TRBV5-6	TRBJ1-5	TGTGCCAGCAGCTATACAGGGCGCCCCAATCAGCCCCAGCATTTT	CASSYTGRPNQPQHF